The 8 T cell receptor beta chains below were found in one sample sequenced in a study of post-analysis software for immune sequencing data. cDNA libraries for TCR beta contained unique molecular identifiers. MiXCR was run by TCRdb on the PCR reads, yielding one entry per CDR3 protein. Found here are around 160,000 distinct CDR3 sequences, roughly 34% of them singletons; the top ten hold under 30%. Sequenced here: blood, sampled after autologous hematopoietic stem cell transplantation. The receptors were gathered from a girl aged 5-17 years with multiple sclerosis.

This chain uses TRBV5-5 with TRBJ1-1; the D gene is possibly TRBD1 (6 bases). The CDR3 has 13 residues. Germline-derived CDR1 and CDR2 are SGHKS and YYEKEE (reference sequence). V was pared by 5 bases and J by 6 bases, with 14 bases between. CDR3 loop: CASSLRGAAEAFF. The DNA for the CDR3 is TGTGCCAGCAGTCTGAGGGGGGCAGCTGAAGCTTTCTTT.

Here the CDR3 reads CASSSGRHAYNEQFF. The DNA of the CDR3 is TGTGCCAGCAGCAGCGGGAGGCACGCCTACAATGAGCAGTTCTTC. This sequence joins TRBV2 and TRBJ2-1; TRBD2 matches at 9 bases. This CDR3 is 15 amino acids long. Per the germline V gene, CDR1 is SNHLY and CDR2 is FYNNEI. J was trimmed by 2 bases and V by 6 bases; bases with no gene match: 5. Variable domain in full (rest from reference TRBV2 and TRBJ2-1): EPEVTQTPSHQVTQMGQEVILRCVPISNHLYFYWYRQILGQKVEFLVSFYNNEISEKSEIFDDQFSVERPDGSNFTLKIRSTKLEDSAMYFCASSSGRHAYNEQFFGPGTRLTVL.

This clonotype was observed once. The gene calls are TRBV20-1 and TRBJ1-4; TRBD1 aligns across 7 bases. V dropped 5 bases and J dropped 0; count of bases not matched to a gene: 6. Germline CDR1 DFQATT, CDR2 SNEGSKA (reference sequence). The CDR3 runs 15 residues. The CDR3 DNA sequence: TGCAGTGCTCTAGACAGGGCGGCAACTAATGAAAAACTGTTTTTT. Its translation is CSALDRAATNEKLFF.

The J gene is TRBJ2-3, the V gene TRBV6-4, with D maybe TRBD1 (6 bases). The germline V and J ends were trimmed by 7 bases and 2 bases, with 13 bases remaining between them. Germline V gene data show CDR1 as MRHNA and CDR2 as SNTAGT. This CDR3 region has 14 residues. The chain's CDR3 is CASKSDRTTDTQYF. CDR3 coding DNA: TGTGCCAGCAAGTCAGACAGGACCACAGATACGCAGTATTTT.

The chain uses TRBV20-1 and TRBJ1-2; D gene unclear. The length of the CDR3 is 11 residues. Germline CDR1 and CDR2: DFQATT and SNEGSKA (reference sequence). Deletions cut 1 base from V and 3 bases from J, with 3 bases between. The CDR3 bases are TGCAGTGCTAGAGGCCACTATGGCTACACCTTC. It codes for CSARGHYGYTF.

About this clonotype itself: One junction end disagrees with the germline gene, perhaps due to a read error. This chain joins TRBV20-1 and TRBJ1-2; possible D gene TRBD1, 5 bases. This CDR3 is 14 amino acids long. Germline-derived CDR1 and CDR2 are DFQATT and SNEGSKA (reference sequence). CDR3 region: CSSSNQGGVNGYTF. In nucleotides, the CDR3 is TGCAGTTCTAGTAACCAGGGAGGTGTAAATGGCTACACCTTC.

This clonotype has at least ten counts. This chain joins TRBV5-1 and TRBJ1-2; maybe TRBD1 (5 bases). Trimming removed 4 bases from V and 4 bases from J, with 20 bases in between. CDR1 is SGHRS, CDR2 YFSETQ, per germline. This CDR3 region has 16 residues. Here the CDR3 DNA reads TGCGCCAGCAGCGGAGGAACGACGAGAAGGGGCTATGGCTACACCTTC. As protein: CASSGGTTRRGYGYTF.

This clonotype was counted only a few times. The chain couples TRBV29-1 to TRBJ2-2; 11 bases line up with TRBD2. CDR1 is SQVTM, CDR2 ANQGSEA, per germline. The V gene end was trimmed by 3 bases and the J gene end by 7 bases; junction bases not matched to a gene: 13. This CDR3 region has 17 residues. CDR3 in amino acids: CSVDISGRALGGGELFF. The CDR3 nucleotides read TGCAGCGTTGATATTAGCGGGAGGGCCCTAGGTGGCGGGGAGCTGTTTTTT.